The 2 T cell receptor beta chains listed next were all sequenced from one sample in a study of molecular identifiers for immune sequencing clone quantification (dated by TCRdb to the late 2010s). Library preparation used PCR. Sequencing instrument: Illumina HiSeq 4000. TCRdb reprocessing: public reads trimmed at Q25 with fastp, clones called with MiXCR, in-frame beta chains kept. Every CDR3 protein is listed once, alongside the most common genes and DNA of its rows. Across this sample there are about 640,000 distinct CDR3 sequences, with approximately 20% seen only once. The ten largest clones represent roughly 0.83% of the sample. Sequences were obtained from naive CD8+ T cells from blood, with Jurkat cell RNA spiked in. Taken with the paper, the label for cell subset or site translates to: FACS-sorted CD8+CD4-CCR7+CD45RA+ naive T cells. Every receptor here comes from a human donor in good health. Some libraries in this study had Jurkat cell RNA spiked in.

There are many counts of this clonotype. This chain links TRBV15 with TRBJ2-7; weak D call: TRBD2 (7 bases). The germline V gene encodes CDR1 LNHNV and CDR2 YYDKDF (reference sequence). The CDR3 is made up of 14 amino acids. The V gene lost 4 bases and the J gene lost 2 bases, with 12 bases spanning the gap. The CDR3 reads CATSTLGGAYEQYF. CDR3 DNA: TGTGCCACCAGCACCCTAGGGGGGGCCTACGAGCAGTACTTC.

A remark on this clonotype: Since a much larger clone is just one base distant, this may be a read error. The chain combines TRBV12-3 or TRBV12-4 with TRBJ2-5; D possibly corresponds to TRBD1 (6 bases). The length of the CDR3 is 13 residues. CDR3 nucleotide sequence: TGTGCCGGCAGTCATGGACAGCAAGAGACCCAGTACTTC. Protein sequence: CAGSHGQQETQYF.